The clone carrying this T cell receptor (beta chain) was observed once. Germline-derived CDR1 and CDR2 are MNHEY and SVGAGI. V lost 3 bases and J 2 bases, leaving 8 bases between the germline ends. The CDR3 sequence is 14 residues long. The sample belongs to a study of blood T cell repertoires in COVID-19. Whole-study context: Samples taken during acute and convalescent COVID-19 were collected in the United States, Italy and Spain. In each case, the material was cDNA or gDNA derived from T cells, B-cell-depleted T cells, or PBMCs.

Measured with immunoSEQ multiplex PCR; TCRdb has only the in-frame clones, and not every one. The sample yields about 160,000 clones, around 84% seen once. The origin of this receptor is an elderly woman with acute or convalescent COVID-19. What was sequenced was peripheral blood. V and J are TRBV6-5 and TRBJ1-5; no clear D. The CDR3 protein is CASSYVRGNQPQHF. The DNA of the CDR3 is TGTGCCAGCAGTTATGTCCGGGGCAATCAGCCCCAGCATTTT.